The 29 T cell receptor beta chains in this list originate from one sample, sequenced in a study of blood T cell repertoires in COVID-19. This table comes from immunoSEQ multiplex PCR, and its TCRdb copy is limited to in-frame clones, with some not included. The data contain some 200,000 clones, around 81% of them seen just once; the ten biggest clones take up about 2.9%. The sample was peripheral blood. The receptors were gathered from a woman in her twenties or thirties who had recovered from COVID-19.

The genes are TRBV9 and TRBJ1-2; D gene unclear. Germline V CDR1 and CDR2: SGDLS, YYNGEE. Deletions cut 0 bases from V and 6 bases from J, with 9 bases between. CDR3 length: 13 amino acids. In nucleotides, the CDR3 is TGTGCCAGCAGCGTAGATGGAGGTGATGGCTACACCTTC. It is translated as CASSVDGGDGYTF.

The genes are TRBV7-9 and TRBJ2-1; 10 bases agree with TRBD2. This CDR3 is 15 amino acids long. Unmatched junction bases numbered 6, after V lost 6 bases and J lost 4 bases. CDR1 SEHNR and CDR2 FQNEAQ come from the germline V gene (reference sequence). CDR3 region: CASRPTSGAYNEQFF. The CDR3 coding sequence is TGTGCCAGCAGGCCTACTAGCGGGGCTTACAATGAGCAGTTCTTC.

The chain joins TRBV18 to TRBJ1-3; 8 positions agree with TRBD1. Losses at the gene ends were 2 bases for V and 4 bases for J; bases not matched to a gene: 4. The germline gives CDR1 KGHSH, CDR2 LQKENI. The CDR3 covers 15 residues. The CDR3 loop is CASSPARGLGNTIYF. CDR3 bases: TGTGCCAGCTCACCAGCCAGGGGGCTCGGAAACACCATATATTTT.

The chain combines TRBV7-9 with TRBJ2-2; tentative D call: TRBD1 (5 bases). The CDR3 extends over 14 amino acids. V lost 3 bases, J lost 7 bases, and 12 bases lay in between. Germline assignment: CDR1 SEHNR and CDR2 FQNEAQ (reference sequence). CDR3 bases: TGTGCCAGCAGCTTTCAAGGGGCTCACGGGGAGCTGTTTTTT. Its protein is CASSFQGAHGELFF.

This clone was found once. The chain has TRBV3-1 (or the pseudogene TRBV3-2) and TRBJ2-3; D is perhaps TRBD1 (6 bases). The germline V and J ends were trimmed by 0 bases and 3 bases, with 13 bases remaining between them. The CDR3 runs to 16 residues. Germline loops: CDR1 LGHDT, CDR2 YNNKEL (reference sequence). The CDR3 spells CASSQDRGRGTDTQYF. The CDR3 DNA reads as TGTGCCAGCAGCCAAGATCGCGGCAGGGGAACAGATACGCAGTATTTT.

The genes are TRBV19 and TRBJ2-7; D possibly corresponds to TRBD1 (6 bases). This CDR3 spans 16 amino acids. V dropped 7 bases and J dropped 0 bases, with 19 bases sitting between them. Germline loops: CDR1 LNHDA, CDR2 SQIVND (reference sequence). The CDR3 DNA reads as TGTGCCAGTAAACTCAGGGGCCCCCCCCTCTCCTACGAGCAGTACTTC. Translated: CASKLRGPPLSYEQYF. The variable domain in full, with the rest retrieved from reference TRBV19 and TRBJ2-7, is DGGITQSPKYLFRKEGQNVTLSCEQNLNHDAMYWYRQDPGQGLRLIYYSQIVNDFQKGDIAEGYSVSREKKESFPLTVTSAQKNPTAFYLCASKLRGPPLSYEQYFGPGTRLTVT.

This clone was picked up one time. The rearrangement links TRBV30 to TRBJ2-7, with 9 bases aligning to TRBD1. Trimming at V came to 4 bases and at J to 1 base, leaving 5 bases not matched to a gene. CDR1 is GTSNPN, CDR2 SVGIG, per germline (reference sequence). There are 14 residues in the CDR3. The CDR3 loop reads CAWTGQGLSYEQYF. The CDR3 nucleotides are TGTGCCTGGACTGGACAGGGGCTTTCCTACGAGCAGTACTTC.

This clone has more than one count but fewer than ten. V and J are TRBV4-1 and TRBJ2-5; 8 bases map to TRBD2. Germline loops: CDR1 MGHRA, CDR2 YSYEKL. The V gene end was trimmed by 4 bases and the J gene end by 7 bases; junction bases not matched to a gene: 17. The CDR3 spans 17 residues. The chain's CDR3 is CASSPRGGADGKGTQYF. The CDR3 DNA sequence: TGCGCCAGCAGCCCCCGGGGGGGAGCGGACGGCAAAGGGACCCAGTACTTC.

The sample holds one count of this clone. The chain couples TRBV30 to TRBJ1-5, with 7 bases that match TRBD1. CDR3 length: 14 amino acids. V lost 2 bases, J lost 4 bases, and 5 bases stayed unmatched. Germline V CDR1 and CDR2: GTSNPN, SVGIG (reference sequence). The CDR3 here is CAWSTGQPNQPQHF. CDR3 in DNA: TGTGCCTGGAGTACGGGACAGCCTAATCAGCCCCAGCATTTT.

This chain uses TRBV28 with TRBJ2-1; perhaps TRBD2 as D (6 bases). The germline V and J ends were trimmed by 10 bases and 8 bases, with 18 bases remaining between them. The germline V gene has CDR1 MDHEN and CDR2 SYDVKM. The CDR3 runs to 13 residues. This CDR3 is CAITAGVGDEQFF. Written as DNA, the CDR3 is TGTGCCATCACAGCGGGCGTGGGGGATGAGCAGTTCTTC.

This clone was observed at least ten times. V and J are TRBV14 and TRBJ1-2, with D maybe TRBD1 (6 bases). Germline assignment: CDR1 SGHDN and CDR2 FVKESK. V was trimmed by 4 bases and J by 2 bases, leaving 23 bases between them. This CDR3 has 18 residues. The CDR3, as DNA: TGTGCCAGCAGCCCATCTTTCGGGGGGGCGCGGGAGAACTATGGCTACACCTTC. It codes for CASSPSFGGARENYGYTF.

The V call is TRBV28, the J call TRBJ1-5; D remains ambiguous. V gave up 7 bases and J gave up 4 bases, with 17 bases separating them. Germline CDR1 MDHEN, CDR2 SYDVKM. The CDR3 is 15 amino acids. As DNA, the CDR3 is TGTGCCAGCAATAGGAGGTGGCAGCTTAATCAGCCCCAGCATTTT. Protein sequence: CASNRRWQLNQPQHF.

This clone showed up just once. This CDR3 is CATSDLTGVGHEQFF. The CDR3 nucleotides are TGTGCCACCAGTGATTTAACAGGGGTAGGGCATGAGCAGTTCTTC. This chain connects TRBV24-1 to TRBJ2-1, with 7 nucleotides matching TRBD1. Per germline, CDR1 KGHDR and CDR2 SFDVKD. The CDR3 consists of 15 residues. The junction had 7 bases not matched to a gene; V was cut back by 1 base and J by 8 bases.

The chain joins TRBV24-1 to TRBJ2-4; D remains unclear. CDR1 is KGHDR and CDR2 is SFDVKD in the germline V gene. Trimming removed 3 bases from V and 5 bases from J, with 7 bases in between. This CDR3 contains 13 residues. The chain's CDR3 is CATSDKIENIQYF. The CDR3 DNA follows: TGTGCCACCAGTGATAAGATAGAAAACATTCAGTACTTC.

This chain connects TRBV30 to TRBJ1-3; 7 nucleotides align to TRBD1. The CDR3 spans 16 residues. V shed 0 bases and J 5 bases; nucleotides not matched to a gene: 10. The germline gives CDR1 GTSNPN, CDR2 SVGIG (reference sequence). CDR3 sequence: CAWSVRGPEWRNTIYF. For the CDR3, the DNA is TGTGCCTGGAGTGTAAGGGGGCCTGAATGGCGAAACACCATATATTTT.

This chain links TRBV28 with TRBJ2-1; unclear D gene. There are 14 residues in the CDR3. From germline, CDR1 is MDHEN and CDR2 SYDVKM. The V gene lost 2 bases and the J gene lost 6 bases, with 11 bases spanning the gap. The CDR3 DNA sequence: TGTGCCAGCAGTTTAGGCCCCGCTCTCAATGAGCAGTTCTTC. It yields the protein CASSLGPALNEQFF.

The V gene is TRBV6-5, the J gene TRBJ2-2, with a possible D match to TRBD2 (6 bases). Trimming shortened V by 8 bases and J by 1 base, and 14 bases separated the two germline ends. Germline V gene lookup returns CDR1 MNHEY and CDR2 SVGAGI. This CDR3 has 15 residues. CDR3 region: CASAWDSENTGELFF. As DNA, the CDR3 is TGTGCCAGCGCGTGGGACTCTGAGAACACCGGGGAGCTGTTTTTT.

The chain is built from TRBV19 and TRBJ2-2, with unresolved D. CDR1 is LNHDA, CDR2 SQIVND, per germline (reference sequence). V dropped 3 bases and J dropped 4 bases, with 12 bases sitting between them. The CDR3 consists of 15 residues. The CDR3 nucleotides read TGTGCCAGTAGTATCTTGGCAGGTGCCACCGGGGAGCTGTTTTTT. This translates into CASSILAGATGELFF.

The rearrangement joins TRBV7-9 to TRBJ2-7; D may be TRBD1 (6 bases). This CDR3 comprises 14 residues. The V end lost 5 bases, the J end lost 6 bases, and 17 bases lay between the germline ends. CDR1 SEHNR and CDR2 FQNEAQ come from the germline V gene (reference sequence). Here the CDR3 reads CASSVDPHRVEQYF. The CDR3 region has the DNA TGTGCCAGCAGCGTCGACCCTCACAGGGTCGAGCAGTACTTC.

In its sample, this clone was seen a few times. This chain uses TRBV7-3 with TRBJ2-7; 11 nucleotides align to TRBD2. The CDR3 is 14 amino acids. Germline CDR1 is SGHTA and CDR2 is FQGTGA. V was pared by 5 bases and J by 1 base, with 1 base of the junction left unmatched. The CDR3 region has the DNA TGTGCCAGCAGCCTAGCGGGAGGATCCTACGAGCAGTACTTC. This encodes CASSLAGGSYEQYF. The complete variable domain, with remaining parts taken from reference TRBV7-3 and TRBJ2-7, reads GAGVSQTPSNKVTEKGKYVELRCDPISGHTALYWYRQSLGQGPEFLIYFQGTGAADDSGLPNDRFFAVRPEGSVSTLKIQRTERGDSAVYLCASSLAGGSYEQYFGPGTRLTVT.

V usage is TRBV30 and J usage is TRBJ1-1; D is uncertain. Per the germline V gene, CDR1 is GTSNPN and CDR2 is SVGIG (reference sequence). The CDR3 covers 11 residues. Between the trimmed V and J ends, which lost 0 bases and 11 bases, there was a span of 10 bases. The CDR3 region has the DNA TGTGCCTGGAGTGTACCGGGATCCGCTTTCTTT. This gives the protein CAWSVPGSAFF. The entire variable domain, with the rest obtained from reference TRBV30 and TRBJ1-1, is as follows: SQTIHQWPATLVQPVGSPLSLECTVEGTSNPNLYWYRQAAGRGLQLLFYSVGIGQISSEVPQNLSASRPQDRQFILSSKKLLLSDSGFYLCAWSVPGSAFFGQGTRLTVV.

The table lists this clone with a count of one. V is TRBV19 and J is TRBJ2-7; 13 bases line up with TRBD2. Germline CDR1 and CDR2: LNHDA and SQIVND (reference sequence). This CDR3 has 15 residues. With V trimmed by 11 bases and J by 7 bases, 14 bases remained unmatched. CDR3 nucleotides: TGTGCCGGAAAAATTAGGACTAGCGGGAGTCGGGAGCAGTACTTC. As protein: CAGKIRTSGSREQYF.

This rearrangement joins TRBV6-5 to TRBJ1-5; D is unclear. This CDR3 comprises 15 residues. Trimming took off 11 bases at V and 0 bases at J, with 17 bases between the two ends. In germline, CDR1 is MNHEY, CDR2 SVGAGI. The CDR3 loop is CALNGQDNSNQPQHF. The CDR3 coding sequence is TGTGCCCTCAATGGGCAGGATAATAGCAATCAGCCCCAGCATTTT.

J is TRBJ2-7 and V is TRBV27; the D gene is possibly TRBD2 (7 bases). This CDR3 spans 14 amino acids. V was pared by 1 base and J by 3 bases, with 10 bases between. Germline V CDR1 and CDR2: MNHEY, SMNVEV (reference sequence). The CDR3 here is CASSLLGGRYEQYF. As DNA, the CDR3 is TGTGCCAGCAGTTTATTGGGGGGGCGCTACGAGCAGTACTTC.

V is TRBV9 and J is TRBJ2-3; the match to TRBD2 covers 10 bases. V was pared by 4 bases and J by 1 base, with 3 bases of the junction left unmatched. This CDR3 has 15 amino acids. The germline V gene has CDR1 SGDLS and CDR2 YYNGEE. The CDR3 sequence is CASSSGLAGTDTQYF. CDR3 DNA: TGTGCCAGCAGCTCCGGACTAGCGGGCACAGATACGCAGTATTTT.

V is TRBV19 and J is TRBJ1-2; D is unclear. The CDR3 length is 14 residues. CDR1 LNHDA and CDR2 SQIVND come from the germline V gene (reference sequence). Deletions cut 0 bases from V and 8 bases from J, with 13 bases between. CDR3 in DNA: TGTGCCAGTAGTATAGAAGCGGGGTCGGGCGGCTACACCTTC. Its translation is CASSIEAGSGGYTF. Using reference TRBV19 and TRBJ1-2 for the parts outside the CDR3, the full variable domain is DGGITQSPKYLFRKEGQNVTLSCEQNLNHDAMYWYRQDPGQGLRLIYYSQIVNDFQKGDIAEGYSVSREKKESFPLTVTSAQKNPTAFYLCASSIEAGSGGYTFGSGTRLTVV.

The V and J genes are TRBV6-5 and TRBJ2-4; 8 nucleotides align to TRBD2. Trimming removed 3 bases from V and 1 base from J; junction bases left unmatched: 2. The CDR3 runs 15 residues. The germline gives CDR1 MNHEY, CDR2 SVGAGI. Here the CDR3 DNA reads TGTGCCAGCAGTTATTCGGGGGGGGCCAAAAACATTCAGTACTTC. Amino acid sequence: CASSYSGGAKNIQYF.

This clone came up a few times. This chain connects TRBV10-1 to TRBJ2-1, with TRBD2 as a possible D gene (6 bases). The germline V gene encodes CDR1 WNHNN and CDR2 SYGVQD (reference sequence). Trimming removed 3 bases at V and 8 bases at J, with 14 bases between. The CDR3 is 14 amino acids. CDR3 sequence: CASSDALASDEQFF. In DNA, the CDR3 is TGCGCCAGCAGTGACGCACTAGCCTCGGATGAGCAGTTCTTC.

The chain employs TRBV19 and TRBJ1-6, with 7 bases identical to TRBD1. The CDR3 length is 15 residues. Per the germline V gene, CDR1 is LNHDA and CDR2 is SQIVND (reference sequence). Trimming at V came to 3 bases and at J to 3 bases, leaving 2 bases not matched to a gene. The CDR3 nucleotides are TGTGCCAGTAGTATGGGGACAGACTATAATTCACCCCTCCACTTT. Translated, it gives CASSMGTDYNSPLHF.